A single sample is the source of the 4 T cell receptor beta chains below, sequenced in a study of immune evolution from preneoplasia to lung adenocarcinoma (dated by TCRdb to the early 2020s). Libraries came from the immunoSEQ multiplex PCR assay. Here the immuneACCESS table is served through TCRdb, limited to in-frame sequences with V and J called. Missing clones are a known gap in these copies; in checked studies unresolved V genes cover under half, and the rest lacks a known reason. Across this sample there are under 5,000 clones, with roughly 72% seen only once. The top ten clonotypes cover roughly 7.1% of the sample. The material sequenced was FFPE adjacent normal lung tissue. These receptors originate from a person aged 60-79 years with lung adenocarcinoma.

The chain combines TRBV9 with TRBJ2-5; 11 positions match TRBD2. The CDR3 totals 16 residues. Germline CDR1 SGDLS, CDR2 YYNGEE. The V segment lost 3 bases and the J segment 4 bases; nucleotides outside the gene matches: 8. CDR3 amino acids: CASSGTLAGGLETQYF. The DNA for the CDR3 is TGTGCCAGCAGCGGAACTCTAGCGGGAGGACTAGAGACCCAGTACTTC.

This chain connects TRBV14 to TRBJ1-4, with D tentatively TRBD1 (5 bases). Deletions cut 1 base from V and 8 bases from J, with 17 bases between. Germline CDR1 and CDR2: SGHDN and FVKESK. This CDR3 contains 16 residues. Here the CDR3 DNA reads TGTGCCAGCAGCCAAGGGTGGGGCGGCGTCGAGGAAAAACTGTTTTTT. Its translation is CASSQGWGGVEEKLFF. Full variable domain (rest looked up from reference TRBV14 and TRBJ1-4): EAGVTQFPSHSVIEKGQTVTLRCDPISGHDNLYWYRRVMGKEIKFLLHFVKESKQDESGMPNNRFLAERTGGTYSTLKVQPAELEDSGVYFCASSQGWGGVEEKLFFGSGTQLSVL.

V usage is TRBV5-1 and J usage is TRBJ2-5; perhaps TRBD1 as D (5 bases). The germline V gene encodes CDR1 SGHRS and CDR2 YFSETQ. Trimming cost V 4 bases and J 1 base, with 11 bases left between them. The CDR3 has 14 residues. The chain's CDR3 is CASSQQGAQETQYF. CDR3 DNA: TGCGCCAGCAGCCAGCAGGGTGCCCAAGAGACCCAGTACTTC.

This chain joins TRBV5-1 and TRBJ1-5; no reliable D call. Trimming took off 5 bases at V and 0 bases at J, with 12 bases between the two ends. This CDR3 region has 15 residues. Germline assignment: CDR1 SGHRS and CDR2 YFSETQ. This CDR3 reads CASRPGPNSNQPQHF. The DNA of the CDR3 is TGCGCCAGCAGACCCGGACCTAATAGCAATCAGCCCCAGCATTTT.